This TCR beta chain was identified during a study of CD8 T cells in ankylosing spondylitis. From germline, CDR1 is SGHVS and CDR2 FQNEAQ. Trimming removed 5 bases from V and 5 bases from J, with 18 bases in between. The CDR3 covers 15 residues. Study-wide results and caveats: Disease-linked clones were CD8+ and relatively rare in peripheral blood. Disease-linked clones reportedly concentrated significantly in matched ankylosing spondylitis synovial fluid. A motif in TCR beta, a set of about eight highly homologous variants, appeared characteristic of ankylosing spondylitis blood. Prior work had noted some motif variants in reactive arthritis blood and synovial fluid.

As concerns this clonotype: Its antigen is still unknown.

In making TCR beta libraries, quantitative 5'-RACE with molecular barcodes was used. Using its own MiXCR run on the 5' RACE reads, TCRdb lists one record per CDR3 protein. Found here are about 440,000 distinct CDR3 sequences, 17% of them singletons; the top ten hold around 0.92%. V usage is TRBV7-8 and J usage is TRBJ2-5; D might be TRBD1 or TRBD2, each matching 6 bases. The source material was blood, either unsorted or a sorted T cell fraction (not recorded which). This TCR came from a male donor with ankylosing spondylitis. CDR3 DNA sequence: TGTGCCAGCAGCCGCAGTGTGGGGGCGGGGGAGACCCAGTACTTC. It is translated as CASSRSVGAGETQYF.